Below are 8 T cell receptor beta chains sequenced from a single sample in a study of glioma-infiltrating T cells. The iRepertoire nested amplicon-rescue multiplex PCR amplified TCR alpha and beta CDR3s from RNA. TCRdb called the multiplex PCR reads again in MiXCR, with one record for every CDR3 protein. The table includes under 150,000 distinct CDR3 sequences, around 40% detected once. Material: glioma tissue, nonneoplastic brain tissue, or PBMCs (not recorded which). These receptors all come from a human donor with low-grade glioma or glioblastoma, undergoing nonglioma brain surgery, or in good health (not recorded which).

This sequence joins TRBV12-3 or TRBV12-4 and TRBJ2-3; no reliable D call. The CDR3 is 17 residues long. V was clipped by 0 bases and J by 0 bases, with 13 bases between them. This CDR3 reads CASSLAGNSDSTDTQYF. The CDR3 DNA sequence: TGTGCCAGCAGTTTAGCGGGAAACAGTGATAGCACAGATACGCAGTATTTT.

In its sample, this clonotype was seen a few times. CDR3 sequence (DNA): TGTGCCAGCAGCTTAGCGGGGGATGGCTACACCTTC. As protein: CASSLAGDGYTF. The chain has TRBV7-2 and TRBJ1-2; TRBD1 might be the D (5 bases). Trimming took 0 bases from V and 6 from J, leaving 5 bases between them. Germline V gene sequence: CDR1 SGHTA, CDR2 FQGNSA. The CDR3 spans 12 residues.

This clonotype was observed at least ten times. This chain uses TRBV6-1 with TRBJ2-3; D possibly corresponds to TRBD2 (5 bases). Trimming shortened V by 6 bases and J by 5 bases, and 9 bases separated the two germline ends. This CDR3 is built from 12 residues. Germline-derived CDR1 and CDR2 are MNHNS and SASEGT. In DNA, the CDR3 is TGTGCCAGCAGCAGCGGAAAAGATACGCAGTATTTT. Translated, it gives CASSSGKDTQYF.

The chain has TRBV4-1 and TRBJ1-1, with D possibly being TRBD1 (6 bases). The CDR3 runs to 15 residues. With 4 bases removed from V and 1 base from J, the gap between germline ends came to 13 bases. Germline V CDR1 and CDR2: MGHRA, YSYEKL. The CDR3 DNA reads TGCGCCAGCAGCCGGAATGAACAGGGGAACACTGAAGCTTTCTTT. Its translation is CASSRNEQGNTEAFF.

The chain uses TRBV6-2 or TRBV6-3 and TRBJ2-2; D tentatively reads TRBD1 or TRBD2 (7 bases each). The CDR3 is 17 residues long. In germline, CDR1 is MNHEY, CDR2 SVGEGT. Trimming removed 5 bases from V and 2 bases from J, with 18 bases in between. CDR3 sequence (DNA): TGTGCCAGCAGTCCCTTGGGACAGCGGGGTAACACCGGGGAGCTGTTTTTT. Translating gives CASSPLGQRGNTGELFF.

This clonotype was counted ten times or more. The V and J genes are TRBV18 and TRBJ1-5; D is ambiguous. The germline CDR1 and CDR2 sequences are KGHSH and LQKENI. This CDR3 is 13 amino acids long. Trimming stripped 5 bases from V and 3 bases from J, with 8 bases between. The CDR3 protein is CASSLGFNQPQHF. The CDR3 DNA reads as TGTGCCAGCTCATTGGGTTTCAATCAGCCCCAGCATTTT.

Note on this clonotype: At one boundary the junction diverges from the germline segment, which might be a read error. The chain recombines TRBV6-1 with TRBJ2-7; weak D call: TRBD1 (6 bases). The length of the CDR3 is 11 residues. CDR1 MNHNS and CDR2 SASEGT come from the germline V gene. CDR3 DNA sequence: TGTGCCATCAGTTCAGGGGCCGAGCAGTACTTC. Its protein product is CAISSGAEQYF.

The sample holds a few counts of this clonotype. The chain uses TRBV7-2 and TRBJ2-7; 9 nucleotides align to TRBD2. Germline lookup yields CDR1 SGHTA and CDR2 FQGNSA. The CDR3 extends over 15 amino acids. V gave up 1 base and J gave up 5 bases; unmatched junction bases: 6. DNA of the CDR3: TGTGCCAGCAGCTTAGGTCTAGCGGGGACCCACGAGCAGTACTTC. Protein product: CASSLGLAGTHEQYF. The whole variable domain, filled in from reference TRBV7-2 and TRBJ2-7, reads GAGVSQSPSNKVTEKGKDVELRCDPISGHTALYWYRQSLGQGLEFLIYFQGNSAPDKSGLPSDRFSAERTGGSVSTLTIQRTQQEDSAVYLCASSLGLAGTHEQYFGPGTRLTVT.